This paragraph covers one TCR beta chain sequence. The antigen is unknown. Sequenced by immunoSEQ multiplex PCR; TCRdb stores in-frame clones only, minus some. The sample yields over 85,000 clones, over 85% seen once. The data were taken from a study of graft-versus-host responses after intestinal transplantation. As for the study in general: For about three years after anti-thymocyte globulin induction, all recipients took tacrolimus and steroids.

The V gene's germline CDR1 is MNHNY and CDR2 SVGAGI (reference sequence). Trimming shortened V by 6 bases and J by 5 bases, and 9 bases separated the two germline ends. The CDR3 is 12 residues long. The sequencing used unstimulated CD8+ T cells sorted from spleen or lymph node cells, collected before intestinal transplant. The source is a human donor who received an intestinal transplant. This chain links TRBV6-6 with TRBJ2-3, with D unclear. The CDR3 sequence is CASRESGDTQYF. The CDR3 DNA reads TGTGCCAGCAGGGAAAGTGGAGATACGCAGTATTTT.